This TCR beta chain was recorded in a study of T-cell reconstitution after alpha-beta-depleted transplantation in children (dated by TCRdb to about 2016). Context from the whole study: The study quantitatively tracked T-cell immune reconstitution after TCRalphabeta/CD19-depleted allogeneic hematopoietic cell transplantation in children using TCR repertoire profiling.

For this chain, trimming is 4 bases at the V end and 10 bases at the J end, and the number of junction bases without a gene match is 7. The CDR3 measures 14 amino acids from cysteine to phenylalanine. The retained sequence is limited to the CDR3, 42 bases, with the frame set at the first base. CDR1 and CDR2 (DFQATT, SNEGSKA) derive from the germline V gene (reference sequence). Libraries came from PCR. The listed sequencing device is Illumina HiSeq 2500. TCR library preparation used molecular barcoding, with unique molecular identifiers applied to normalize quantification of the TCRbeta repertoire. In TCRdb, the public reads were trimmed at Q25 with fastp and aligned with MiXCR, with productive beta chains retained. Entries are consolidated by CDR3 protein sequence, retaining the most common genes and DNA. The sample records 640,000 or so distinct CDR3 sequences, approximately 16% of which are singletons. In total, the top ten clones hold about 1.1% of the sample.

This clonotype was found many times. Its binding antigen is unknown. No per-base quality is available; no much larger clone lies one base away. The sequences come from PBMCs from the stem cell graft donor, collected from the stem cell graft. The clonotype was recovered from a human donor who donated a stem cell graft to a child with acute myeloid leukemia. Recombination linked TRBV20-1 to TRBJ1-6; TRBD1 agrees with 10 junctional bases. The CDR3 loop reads CSATIGTGDSPLHF. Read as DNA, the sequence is TGCAGTGCTACCATCGGGACAGGGGACTCACCCCTCCACTTT.